The 14 T cell receptor beta chains listed next were all sequenced from one sample in a study of T cells in Graves' hyperthyroidism and ophthalmopathy. What was amplified from RNA transcripts were TCR beta CDR3 regions. First-round RT-PCR of the TCR CDR3 relied on the HTBI primer set. TCRdb reprocessed the multiplex PCR reads with MiXCR, giving one entry per CDR3 protein. In the table there are almost 600,000 distinct CDR3 sequences, about 45% of which are singletons. Material for sequencing was peripheral blood or thyroid tissue (not recorded which). These receptors all stem from a woman between 18 and 29 years old with Graves' hyperthyroidism.

This clonotype appeared a single time. The chain joins TRBV15 to TRBJ2-5, with TRBD2 matching over 12 bases. The CDR3 totals 16 residues. The J segment lost 7 bases and the V segment lost 1 base, leaving 7 bases of the junction unmatched. CDR1 and CDR2 (germline): LNHNV, YYDKDF (reference sequence). CDR3 loop: CATSRGTSGNPGTQYF. CDR3 DNA sequence: TGTGCCACCAGCAGAGGGACTAGCGGGAACCCAGGGACCCAGTACTTC.

This clonotype came up many times. The chain is built from TRBV2 and TRBJ1-2; D is unclear. V shed 0 bases and J shed 6 bases, with 14 bases lying between them. CDR3 size: 15 residues. Germline V CDR1 and CDR2: SNHLY, FYNNEI. In DNA form, the CDR3 reads TGTGCCAGCAGTGAAGCCTCCAGCCCTACCCATGGCTACACCTTC. Its translation: CASSEASSPTHGYTF.

This clonotype was observed a few times. The V gene is TRBV30, the J gene TRBJ2-2; D is uncertain. Germline V lookup: CDR1 GTSNPN, CDR2 SVGIG (reference sequence). Trimming took off 2 bases at V and 6 bases at J, with 7 bases between the two ends. The CDR3 has 12 amino acids. The CDR3 here is CAWSTWAGELFF. Here the CDR3 DNA reads TGTGCCTGGAGTACATGGGCCGGGGAGCTGTTTTTT.

This chain uses TRBV11-2 with TRBJ2-7, with 8 bases lining up with TRBD2. The CDR3 consists of 13 residues. CDR1 is SGHAT and CDR2 is FQNNGV in the germline V gene. DNA for the CDR3: TGTGCTCCTCCAATAGCGGGAATGTACGAGCAGTACTTC. Protein sequence: CAPPIAGMYEQYF. The full variable domain, in which reference TRBV11-2 and TRBJ2-7 provide the parts outside the CDR3, is EAGVAQSPRYKIIEKRQSVAFWCNPISGHATLYWYQQILGQGPKLLIQFQNNGVVDDSQLPKDRFSAERLKGVDSTLKIQPAKLEDSAVYLCAPPIAGMYEQYFGPGTRLTVT.

This rearrangement joins TRBV20-1 to TRBJ2-2; weak D call: TRBD1 (5 bases). The germline V gene encodes CDR1 DFQATT and CDR2 SNEGSKA (reference sequence). V was cut by 8 bases and J by 0 bases, with 19 bases left in between. This CDR3 has 16 residues. The DNA of the CDR3 is TGCAGTTACTTCCTTGGGGCGGACCCGAACACCGGGGAGCTGTTTTTT. It specifies CSYFLGADPNTGELFF.

For this clonotype: At one end the junction does not follow the germline gene, possibly because of a read error. This chain links TRBV15 with TRBJ1-2, with D perhaps TRBD1 (6 bases). Germline assignment: CDR1 LNHNV and CDR2 YYDKDF (reference sequence). This CDR3 comprises 16 residues. The CDR3 nucleotides are TGTGCCACCAGCGGAGAGGGGGGGGCGCCCCTCTATGGCTACACCTTC. Protein: CATSGEGGAPLYGYTF.

This clonotype was recorded many times. The chain uses TRBV13 and TRBJ1-5; 10 bases align to TRBD1. Trimming cost V 4 bases and J 6 bases; bases outside gene matches: 9. Per germline, CDR1 PRHDT and CDR2 FYEKMQ (reference sequence). The CDR3 is made up of 16 amino acids. The CDR3 DNA reads as TGTGCCAGCAGCTCCACCAGGACAGGGGGAGCTCAGCCCCAGCATTTT. It translates to CASSSTRTGGAQPQHF.

This sequence joins TRBV7-3 and TRBJ2-2; 8 positions match TRBD2. V shed 4 bases, J shed 7 bases, and the junction held 2 bases outside the gene matches. This CDR3 has 13 amino acids. Germline CDR1 SGHTA, CDR2 FQGTGA. CDR3 bases: TGTGCCAGCAGCTCGGGACTAGGCGGGGAGCTGTTTTTT. It codes for CASSSGLGGELFF.

The chain is built from TRBV29-1 and TRBJ2-1; TRBD2 aligns across 12 bases. This CDR3 is 14 amino acids long. In germline, CDR1 is SQVTM, CDR2 ANQGSEA. With 3 bases clipped from V and 9 bases from J, the junction kept 6 bases outside the gene matches. The CDR3 region has the DNA TGCAGCGTTGATCAGACTAGCGGGAGACTTGAGCAGTTCTTC. Protein product: CSVDQTSGRLEQFF.

The V and J genes are TRBV29-1 and TRBJ2-5; perhaps TRBD2 as D (5 bases). Trimming shortened V by 8 bases and J by 5 bases, and 18 bases separated the two germline ends. The CDR3 consists of 13 residues. Germline V gives CDR1 SQVTM, CDR2 ANQGSEA. The CDR3 region has the DNA TGCAGCCAAGATTTGGTTAGGGAGGAGACCCAGTACTTC. This encodes CSQDLVREETQYF.

On this clonotype: The conserved phenylalanine or tryptophan is not found at the CDR3 terminus, so this likely reflects a read error. It is unclear where the CDR3 begins or ends on the DNA, so no DNA is shown, and the CDR3 is as TCRdb lists it. J is TRBJ1-6 and V is TRBV2; the table's TRBD1 call for D was not verified on the DNA. The V gene's germline CDR1 is SNHLY and CDR2 FYNNEI. Inclusive of both ends, the CDR3 amounts to 9 amino acids. This chain's CDR3 is CASSGQSNY.

The rearrangement joins TRBV29-1 to TRBJ2-5; 9 bases are a match to TRBD1. The CDR3 extends over 15 amino acids. In germline, CDR1 is SQVTM, CDR2 ANQGSEA. V was pared by 7 bases and J by 4 bases, with 13 bases of the junction left unmatched. CDR3 sequence (DNA): TGCAGCGCTAGACAGGGGGGGCAGGGTCGAGAGACCCAGTACTTC. Its translation: CSARQGGQGRETQYF.

The V call is TRBV7-3, the J call TRBJ1-3; no definite D call. The V and J ends lost 4 bases and 6 bases respectively, with 10 bases between them. This CDR3 has 13 residues. Per germline, CDR1 SGHTA and CDR2 FQGTGA. This chain's CDR3 is CASSSEWSNTIYF. The CDR3 DNA is TGTGCCAGCAGCTCGGAGTGGTCAAACACCATATATTTT.

J is TRBJ1-2 and V is TRBV7-8, with D uncertain. The CDR3 length is 15 residues. Trimming removed 2 bases at V and 4 bases at J, with 14 bases between. CDR1 is SGHVS, CDR2 FQNEAQ, per germline. The CDR3, as DNA: TGTGCCAGCAGCTTAAAAACAAGGACTGGCTATGGCTACACCTTC. It yields the protein CASSLKTRTGYGYTF.